The next 19 T cell receptor beta chains were all read from a single sample in a study of shared clonotypes between healthy human individuals. The naive CD8 population came from CD45RO-negative cells selected for CCR7, without terminally differentiated effector memory CD45RA+ cells. Profiled with immunoSEQ multiplex PCR; TCRdb holds only in-frame clones, not every one. The sample has approximately 2,200,000 clones, roughly 91% seen once. Specimen: naive CD8+ T cells from PBMCs. These TCRs come from a man younger than 35 in good health. Some clones in this sample may be carry-over from other donors' samples.

As for this clone: Distinct nucleotide sequences in the sample also encode this CDR3. The J gene is TRBJ2-3, the V gene TRBV18; maybe TRBD1 (5 bases). Per the germline V gene, CDR1 is KGHSH and CDR2 is LQKENI. V lost 4 bases and J 4 bases, leaving 6 bases between the germline ends. This CDR3 is 12 amino acids long. CDR3 residues: CASSLRADTQYF. The DNA for the CDR3 is TGTGCCAGCTCACTCAGGGCAGATACGCAGTATTTT.

J is TRBJ2-1 and V is TRBV6-5; 9 bases match TRBD1. Germline V CDR1 and CDR2: MNHEY, SVGAGI. Trimming took 5 bases from V and 7 from J; bases not matched to a gene: 6. The CDR3 covers 14 residues. This CDR3 is CASSSGTGLNEQFF. In nucleotides, the CDR3 is TGTGCCAGCAGTAGCGGGACAGGGTTGAATGAGCAGTTCTTC.

The chain uses TRBV15 and TRBJ2-1, with 10 bases lining up with TRBD1. Germline CDR1 and CDR2: LNHNV and YYDKDF (reference sequence). The CDR3 sequence is 13 residues long. Unmatched junction bases numbered 4, after V lost 6 bases and J lost 8 bases. The CDR3 sequence: CATRGQGIYEQFF. CDR3 bases: TGTGCCACCAGGGGACAGGGGATTTATGAGCAGTTCTTC. The entire variable domain, with the rest obtained from reference TRBV15 and TRBJ2-1, is as follows: DAMVIQNPRYQVTQFGKPVTLSCSQTLNHNVMYWYQQKSSQAPKLLFHYYDKDFNNEADTPDNFQSRRPNTSFCFLDIRSPGLGDTAMYLCATRGQGIYEQFFGPGTRLTVL.

This clone was recorded once. CDR3 DNA sequence: TGTGCCAGCAGAGACCCCGGGACTAGCGGCTCCTACAATGAGCAGTTCTTC. Amino acids: CASRDPGTSGSYNEQFF. The rearrangement links TRBV2 to TRBJ2-1; 11 bases match TRBD2. This CDR3 spans 17 amino acids. Looked up from germline, CDR1 is SNHLY and CDR2 is FYNNEI. J gave up 0 bases and V 6 bases, and 7 bases lay outside the gene matches. The entire variable domain, with the rest obtained from reference TRBV2 and TRBJ2-1, is as follows: EPEVTQTPSHQVTQMGQEVILRCVPISNHLYFYWYRQILGQKVEFLVSFYNNEISEKSEIFDDQFSVERPDGSNFTLKIRSTKLEDSAMYFCASRDPGTSGSYNEQFFGPGTRLTVL.

The V gene is TRBV29-1, the J gene TRBJ1-2; D unresolved. CDR1 is SQVTM, CDR2 ANQGSEA, per germline. The CDR3 contains 13 residues. With 7 bases removed from V and 5 bases from J, the gap between germline ends came to 17 bases. The CDR3 nucleotides read TGCAGCGCCCCCGTAGCAGGCCCTTATGGCTACACCTTC. It encodes CSAPVAGPYGYTF.

This chain links TRBV19 with TRBJ2-2; possibly TRBD2 for D (6 bases). Germline-derived CDR1 and CDR2 are LNHDA and SQIVND (reference sequence). The CDR3 sequence is 16 residues long. Trimming cost V 8 bases and J 1 base, with 17 bases left between them. The CDR3 DNA follows: TGTGCCAGTCGCCCCTCCCGGCGGGAGAACACCGGGGAGCTGTTTTTT. Protein: CASRPSRRENTGELFF.

As for this clone: This sample also contains other DNA sequences that code for the same CDR3. This chain connects TRBV14 to TRBJ2-7, with no clear D. This CDR3 is built from 12 residues. Germline V CDR1 and CDR2: SGHDN, FVKESK. Trimming took 1 base from V and 2 from J, leaving 3 bases between them. The CDR3 nucleotides read TGTGCCAGCAGCCAAGTCGCCTACGAGCAGTACTTC. Protein: CASSQVAYEQYF.

This clone was recorded only once. The J gene is TRBJ1-1, the V gene TRBV4-2; D ambiguous. The V end lost 4 bases, the J end lost 3 bases, and 9 bases lay between the germline ends. CDR3 size: 13 residues. Germline-derived CDR1 and CDR2 are LGHNA and YNFKEQ. DNA for the CDR3: TGTGCCAGCAGCCCAACAGCAGACACTGAAGCTTTCTTT. Amino acid sequence: CASSPTADTEAFF.

As regards this clone: Other DNA sequences from this sample encode an identical CDR3 as well. The V call is TRBV27, the J call TRBJ1-1; the D gene is possibly TRBD1 (5 bases). Deletions cut 3 bases from V and 2 bases from J, with 10 bases between. The germline CDR1 and CDR2 sequences are MNHEY and SMNVEV (reference sequence). This CDR3 contains 14 residues. The CDR3 reads CASSFSGSNTEAFF. CDR3 in DNA: TGTGCCAGCAGTTTTTCAGGGTCCAACACTGAAGCTTTCTTT.

The V call is TRBV27, the J call TRBJ1-2; D unclear. V was clipped by 6 bases and J by 4 bases, with 15 bases between them. Germline loops: CDR1 MNHEY, CDR2 SMNVEV (reference sequence). The CDR3 is 14 residues long. The chain's CDR3 is CASRTRGLGYGYTF. CDR3 DNA sequence: TGTGCCAGCAGAACCAGAGGTCTAGGCTATGGCTACACCTTC.

The rearrangement uses TRBV2 and TRBJ2-7; D gene ambiguous. Trimming took off 1 base at V and 3 bases at J, with 7 bases between the two ends. Per the germline V gene, CDR1 is SNHLY and CDR2 is FYNNEI. The CDR3 has 13 amino acids. The CDR3 is CASSEEAFYEQYF. The CDR3 coding sequence is TGTGCCAGCAGTGAAGAGGCCTTCTACGAGCAGTACTTC. Full variable domain (remainder filled in from reference TRBV2 and TRBJ2-7): EPEVTQTPSHQVTQMGQEVILRCVPISNHLYFYWYRQILGQKVEFLVSFYNNEISEKSEIFDDQFSVERPDGSNFTLKIRSTKLEDSAMYFCASSEEAFYEQYFGPGTRLTVT.

The CDR3 DNA is TGTGCCAGCAGTTTGGACCGGGAGGGTTGGGGGAATGAGCAGTTCTTC. Translating it yields CASSLDREGWGNEQFF. V is TRBV28 and J is TRBJ2-1; 8 positions match TRBD2. The CDR3 runs 16 residues. Trimming removed 3 bases from V and 7 bases from J; junction bases left unmatched: 11. CDR1 MDHEN and CDR2 SYDVKM come from the germline V gene.

This chain links TRBV7-2 with TRBJ2-7, with 9 bases lining up with TRBD2. The CDR3 consists of 14 residues. CDR1 and CDR2 from the germline V gene are SGHTA and FQGNSA. The junction had 4 bases not matched to a gene; V was cut back by 4 bases and J by 3 bases. The CDR3 is CASSSGLALYEQYF. The CDR3 coding sequence is TGTGCCAGCAGCTCGGGACTAGCCCTCTACGAGCAGTACTTC.

CDR3 nucleotides: TGTGCCAGTAGTATGGTGAGGGGAGCGGTTTCCTACGAGCAGTACTTC. The encoded protein is CASSMVRGAVSYEQYF. The chain carries TRBV19 and TRBJ2-7; TRBD1 or TRBD2 may be the D gene (5 bases each). Trimming cost V 3 bases and J 1 base, with 16 bases left between them. Looked up from germline, CDR1 is LNHDA and CDR2 is SQIVND (reference sequence). The CDR3 is 16 amino acids.

The chain is built from TRBV11-2 and TRBJ1-3, with 8 bases fitting TRBD1. CDR3 length: 14 residues. Germline V gene data show CDR1 as SGHAT and CDR2 as FQNNGV. The V gene end was trimmed by 6 bases and the J gene end by 8 bases; junction bases not matched to a gene: 9. The CDR3 sequence: CASSPPGGWDTIYF. Here the CDR3 DNA reads TGTGCCAGCAGTCCCCCAGGGGGCTGGGACACCATATATTTT. Together with reference TRBV11-2 and TRBJ1-3, the CDR3 gives the full variable domain: EAGVAQSPRYKIIEKRQSVAFWCNPISGHATLYWYQQILGQGPKLLIQFQNNGVVDDSQLPKDRFSAERLKGVDSTLKIQPAKLEDSAVYLCASSPPGGWDTIYFGEGSWLTVV.

V and J are TRBV4-1 and TRBJ2-7; perhaps D is TRBD1 or TRBD2 (5 bases each). The CDR3 is made up of 16 amino acids. Looked up from germline, CDR1 is MGHRA and CDR2 is YSYEKL. V lost 0 bases and J 2 bases, leaving 14 bases between the germline ends. CDR3 amino acids: CASSQDGGRATYEQYF. CDR3 bases: TGCGCCAGCAGCCAAGATGGAGGCAGGGCCACCTACGAGCAGTACTTC.

The gene calls are TRBV19 and TRBJ2-7; TRBD1 is a possible D gene (5 bases). Germline V CDR1 and CDR2: LNHDA, SQIVND (reference sequence). The CDR3 has 13 amino acids. V lost 6 bases and J 3 bases, leaving 12 bases between the germline ends. The CDR3 DNA follows: TGTGCCAGTAGCGCAGGGCCCCACTACGAGCAGTACTTC. The encoded protein is CASSAGPHYEQYF.

V and J are TRBV11-2 and TRBJ1-1; perhaps TRBD1 as D (5 bases). The germline V and J ends were trimmed by 8 bases and 1 base, with 14 bases remaining between them. This CDR3 spans 14 amino acids. The germline gives CDR1 SGHAT, CDR2 FQNNGV. CDR3 coding DNA: TGTGCCAGCGGTGTGGTAGGGGAGAACACTGAAGCTTTCTTT. Translation gives CASGVVGENTEAFF.

The chain couples TRBV27 to TRBJ1-1, with D possibly TRBD1 on 5 matching bases. Germline assignment: CDR1 MNHEY and CDR2 SMNVEV (reference sequence). The CDR3 length is 14 residues. V lost 2 bases and J 1 base, leaving 8 bases between the germline ends. CDR3 DNA: TGTGCCAGCAGTTTAGAAAGGGGGAACACTGAAGCTTTCTTT. Amino acids: CASSLERGNTEAFF.